These T cell receptor beta chains were read from a single sample in a study of shared clonotypes between healthy human individuals. Clones were read by immunoSEQ multiplex PCR, and TCRdb kept only the in-frame ones, dropping some. The repertoire includes approximately 480,000 clones, over 75% of them detected once, and 9.5% to 15% sits in the top ten. The material sequenced was PBMCs. The source is a woman aged 40 to 50 in good health. Some clones in this sample may be carry-over from other donors' samples. Both conserved end residues are part of each CDR3. Each record gives: clone size, V gene, J gene, D gene, CDR3 DNA, CDR3 protein. A D gene is named only where the DNA matches it firmly. Size is omitted from some rows. Given values are once, few, many or a class for expanded clones.

clone_size: -; v_call: TRBV30; j_call: TRBJ2-7; d_call: TRBD2; cdr3_nt: TGTGCCTGGAAGGCTAGCGGAAACTCCTACGAGCAGTACTTC; cdr3_aa: CAWKASGNSYEQYF
clone_size: once; v_call: TRBV6-5; j_call: TRBJ2-7; d_call: TRBD1; cdr3_nt: TGTGCCAGCAGCATACAGGGGGCAGGAGAGCAGTACTTC; cdr3_aa: CASSIQGAGEQYF
clone_size: -; v_call: TRBV7-2; j_call: TRBJ2-7; d_call: -; cdr3_nt: TGTGCCAGCAGCTTAGCGGGGGCGGGATCAACCTACGAGCAGTACTTC; cdr3_aa: CASSLAGAGSTYEQYF
clone_size: -; v_call: TRBV27; j_call: TRBJ2-7; d_call: TRBD1; cdr3_nt: TGTGCCAGCAGTCTGTGGGACAGGGGGCAGTACGAGCAGTACTTC; cdr3_aa: CASSLWDRGQYEQYF
clone_size: -; v_call: TRBV4-3; j_call: TRBJ2-3; d_call: TRBD2; cdr3_nt: TGCGCCAGCAGCCGTATCCTGACTAGCGGGATCCCAGATACGCAGTATTTT; cdr3_aa: CASSRILTSGIPDTQYF
clone_size: -; v_call: TRBV2; j_call: TRBJ2-2; d_call: -; cdr3_nt: TGTGCCAGTGGGAGAGACACCGGGGAGCTGTTTTTT; cdr3_aa: CASGRDTGELFF
clone_size: -; v_call: TRBV19; j_call: TRBJ2-1; d_call: TRBD2; cdr3_nt: TGTGCCAGTAGTATACAACTAGCGGGCCACAATGAGCAGTTCTTC; cdr3_aa: CASSIQLAGHNEQFF
clone_size: few; v_call: TRBV5-1; j_call: TRBJ1-2; d_call: -; cdr3_nt: TGCGCCAGCAGCACCGGGACGGCGAACTATGGCTACACCTTC; cdr3_aa: CASSTGTANYGYTF
clone_size: -; v_call: TRBV2; j_call: TRBJ2-1; d_call: TRBD2; cdr3_nt: TGTGCCACTAGCGGGAGAGGCTGGGGCAACAATGAGCAGTTCTTC; cdr3_aa: CATSGRGWGNNEQFF
clone_size: -; v_call: TRBV5-6; j_call: TRBJ1-2; d_call: -; cdr3_nt: TGTGCCAGCAGGACAGATACCCCCCCTAACTATGGCTACACCTTC; cdr3_aa: CASRTDTPPNYGYTF
clone_size: many; v_call: TRBV18; j_call: TRBJ2-2; d_call: -; cdr3_nt: TGTGCCAGCTCACCCCAGGCAGAGGGCGGGGAGCTGTTTTTT; cdr3_aa: CASSPQAEGGELFF
clone_size: -; v_call: TRBV4-1; j_call: TRBJ2-7; d_call: -; cdr3_nt: TGCGCCAGCAGCCATAATAGTCTTTCCGACTACGAGCAGTACTTC; cdr3_aa: CASSHNSLSDYEQYF
clone_size: -; v_call: TRBV18; j_call: TRBJ2-1; d_call: TRBD2; cdr3_nt: TGTGCCAGCTCAATGACTAGCGGGAGGGTTTATAATGAGCAGTTCTTC; cdr3_aa: CASSMTSGRVYNEQFF
clone_size: few; v_call: TRBV19; j_call: TRBJ1-2; d_call: -; cdr3_nt: TGTGCCAGTAGTATAGGGGAGACTAACTATGGCTACACCTTC; cdr3_aa: CASSIGETNYGYTF
clone_size: -; v_call: TRBV28; j_call: TRBJ1-2; d_call: TRBD1; cdr3_nt: TGTGCCAGCAGACCAGGGGGGGGACGGTATGGCTACACCTTC; cdr3_aa: CASRPGGGRYGYTF
clone_size: -; v_call: TRBV18; j_call: TRBJ2-7; d_call: TRBD2; cdr3_nt: TGTGCCAGCTCAACCCTCAGCCTAGCGGGAGACCTCGCCGACAGCTCCTACGAGCAGTACTTC; cdr3_aa: CASSTLSLAGDLADSSYEQYF
clone_size: -; v_call: TRBV11-2; j_call: TRBJ2-7; d_call: -; cdr3_nt: TGTGCCAGCAGCTTAGGGCACGGGGGCTCCGGGTACGAGCAGTACTTC; cdr3_aa: CASSLGHGGSGYEQYF
clone_size: once; v_call: TRBV14; j_call: TRBJ2-7; d_call: -; cdr3_nt: TGTGCCAGCAGCCACGCCGGGGGCGGCGGTACCTACGAGCAGTACTTC; cdr3_aa: CASSHAGGGGTYEQYF
clone_size: -; v_call: TRBV5-1; j_call: TRBJ2-2; d_call: -; cdr3_nt: TGCGCCAGCAGCCGATATGGACAACTCACCGGGGAGCTGTTTTTT; cdr3_aa: CASSRYGQLTGELFF
clone_size: -; v_call: TRBV7-2; j_call: TRBJ2-5; d_call: -; cdr3_nt: TGTGCCAGCAGCTTAGAAGGTTTCCAAGAGACCCAGTACTTC; cdr3_aa: CASSLEGFQETQYF
clone_size: once; v_call: TRBV11-2; j_call: TRBJ2-1; d_call: TRBD2; cdr3_nt: TGTGCCAGCAGCTTCCGGGCGGGAGCCCATGAGCAGTTCTTC; cdr3_aa: CASSFRAGAHEQFF
clone_size: -; v_call: TRBV10-1; j_call: TRBJ1-5; d_call: -; cdr3_nt: TGCGCCAGTGGGGGGGCAGGGGATCAGCCCCAGCATTTT; cdr3_aa: CASGGAGDQPQHF
clone_size: -; v_call: TRBV7-3; j_call: TRBJ2-1; d_call: TRBD2; cdr3_nt: TGTGCCAGCAGCTCGGGACTAGCGGGAGTTAATGAGCAGTTCTTC; cdr3_aa: CASSSGLAGVNEQFF
clone_size: -; v_call: TRBV5-5; j_call: TRBJ1-5; d_call: -; cdr3_nt: TGTGCCAGCAGCCAGGCGGCCGGGTCTGGCAATCAGCCCCAGCATTTT; cdr3_aa: CASSQAAGSGNQPQHF
clone_size: -; v_call: TRBV4-3; j_call: TRBJ2-7; d_call: -; cdr3_nt: TGCGCCAGCAGCCGGACCCGCAAATGGGGGGAGCAGTACTTC; cdr3_aa: CASSRTRKWGEQYF
clone_size: -; v_call: TRBV5-1; j_call: TRBJ2-3; d_call: -; cdr3_nt: TGCGCCAGCAGCGTGGACGGCACAGATACGCAGTATTTT; cdr3_aa: CASSVDGTDTQYF
clone_size: -; v_call: TRBV7-7; j_call: TRBJ2-1; d_call: TRBD2; cdr3_nt: TGTGCTAGCAGCTTAGATCCTAGCGGTCTGGCTGGCAATGAGCAGTTCTTC; cdr3_aa: CASSLDPSGLAGNEQFF
clone_size: -; v_call: TRBV18; j_call: TRBJ2-5; d_call: TRBD2; cdr3_nt: TGTGCCAGCTCACCACCGGCGGGGGGGCAAGAGACCCAGTACTTC; cdr3_aa: CASSPPAGGQETQYF
clone_size: -; v_call: TRBV19; j_call: TRBJ2-7; d_call: -; cdr3_nt: TGTGCCAGTAGTATGGCACCCGGCGAGCAGTACTTC; cdr3_aa: CASSMAPGEQYF
clone_size: -; v_call: TRBV30; j_call: TRBJ2-7; d_call: TRBD2; cdr3_nt: TGTGCCTGGAGTAGTGGACTAGCGGGATACGAGCAGTACTTC; cdr3_aa: CAWSSGLAGYEQYF
clone_size: -; v_call: TRBV7-3; j_call: TRBJ2-1; d_call: -; cdr3_nt: TGTGCCAGCAGCCCCAATGGGGGTAATGAGCAGTTCTTC; cdr3_aa: CASSPNGGNEQFF
clone_size: -; v_call: TRBV5-1; j_call: TRBJ2-2; d_call: -; cdr3_nt: TGCGCCAGCGGGGGGACAGCCTCCACCGGGGAGCTGTTTTTT; cdr3_aa: CASGGTASTGELFF
clone_size: few; v_call: TRBV10-3; j_call: TRBJ2-7; d_call: TRBD1; cdr3_nt: TGTGCCATCAGTGAGTTTACCAGGGGGCGTGGGTACGAGCAGTACTTC; cdr3_aa: CAISEFTRGRGYEQYF
clone_size: -; v_call: TRBV7-8; j_call: TRBJ2-5; d_call: -; cdr3_nt: TGTGCCAGCAGCTATACCGGGGCCGGGGTAGGGACCCAGTACTTC; cdr3_aa: CASSYTGAGVGTQYF
clone_size: -; v_call: TRBV5-6; j_call: TRBJ2-7; d_call: -; cdr3_nt: TGTGCCAGCAGCTTGGGAGTTAACCTCTACGAGCAGTACTTC; cdr3_aa: CASSLGVNLYEQYF
clone_size: -; v_call: TRBV27; j_call: TRBJ1-2; d_call: -; cdr3_nt: TGTGCCAGCAGTCCGGGTCGCGGGTTTGACTATGGCTACACCTTC; cdr3_aa: CASSPGRGFDYGYTF
clone_size: -; v_call: TRBV5-1; j_call: TRBJ1-3; d_call: -; cdr3_nt: TGCGCCAGCAGCTTGGAAAGCAGGGGCTCTGGAAACACCATATATTTT; cdr3_aa: CASSLESRGSGNTIYF
clone_size: -; v_call: TRBV27; j_call: TRBJ2-1; d_call: -; cdr3_nt: TGTGCCAGCAAACCGGGCCGTAACTTAGACAATGAGCAGTTCTTC; cdr3_aa: CASKPGRNLDNEQFF
clone_size: -; v_call: TRBV6-1; j_call: TRBJ1-1; d_call: -; cdr3_nt: TGTGCCAGCAGTGAGTTCCACCCCACCCTTGCGGACACTGAAGCTTTCTTT; cdr3_aa: CASSEFHPTLADTEAFF